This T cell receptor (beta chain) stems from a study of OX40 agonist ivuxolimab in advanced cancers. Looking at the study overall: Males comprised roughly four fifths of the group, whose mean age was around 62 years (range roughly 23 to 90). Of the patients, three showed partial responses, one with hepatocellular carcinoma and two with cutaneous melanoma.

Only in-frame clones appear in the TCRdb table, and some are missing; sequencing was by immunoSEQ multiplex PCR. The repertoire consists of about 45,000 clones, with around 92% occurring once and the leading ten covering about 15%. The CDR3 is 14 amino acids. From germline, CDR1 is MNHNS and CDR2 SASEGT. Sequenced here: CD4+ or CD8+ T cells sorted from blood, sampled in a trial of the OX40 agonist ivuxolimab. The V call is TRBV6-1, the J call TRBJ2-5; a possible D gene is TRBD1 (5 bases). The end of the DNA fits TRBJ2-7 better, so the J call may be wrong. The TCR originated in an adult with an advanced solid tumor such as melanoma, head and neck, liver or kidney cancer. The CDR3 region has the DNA TGTGCCAGCAGTTTTCGGACACACTCCTACGAGCAGTACTTC. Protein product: CASSFRTHSYEQYF.